A single sample gave rise to the 2 T cell receptor beta chains below, sequenced in a study of T cell responses to AZD1222 COVID-19 vaccine. The protocol was immunoSEQ multiplex PCR, while the TCRdb copy is restricted to in-frame clones and leaves out a portion. The sample comprises more than 85,000 clones, 82% of which are singletons, and approximately 5% rests with the top ten. Sequencing used peripheral blood, obtained on day 0 of AZD1222 vaccination. Source of these receptors: an adult in good health.

This sequence joins TRBV7-9 and TRBJ1-2; D is unclear. The V end lost 3 bases, the J end lost 2 bases, and 10 bases lay between the germline ends. From germline, CDR1 is SEHNR and CDR2 FQNEAQ (reference sequence). This CDR3 spans 14 amino acids. The CDR3 nucleotides read TGTGCCAGCAGCTTCTCCGGGGAGAACTATGGCTACACCTTC. This codes for CASSFSGENYGYTF.

The chain links TRBV2 to TRBJ1-2; D might be TRBD1 (6 bases). This CDR3 has 15 amino acids. Germline values: CDR1 SNHLY, CDR2 FYNNEI. Trimming took 5 bases from V and 4 from J, leaving 17 bases between them. As DNA, the CDR3 is TGTGCCAGCAGTCGCCCAGGGGCCGACGCCTATGGCTACACCTTC. Its translation: CASSRPGADAYGYTF.